The rows below give T cell receptor beta chains drawn from one sample of a study of blood T cell repertoires in COVID-19. Clones were read by immunoSEQ multiplex PCR, and TCRdb kept only the in-frame ones, dropping some. The data contain about 300,000 clones, more than 85% of them singletons. The sample taken for sequencing was peripheral blood. The source of these receptors is a man in his sixties or seventies with acute or convalescent COVID-19. Both conserved end residues are trimmed from each CDR3. D genes are given only for firm matches. Size is omitted from some rows. Given values are once, few, many or a class for expanded clones.

.	TRBV6-2/TRBV6-3	TRBJ2-2	.	ASSYRQARSGELF
.	TRBV27	TRBJ1-2	TRBD1	ASGFRDRRNGYT
.	TRBV4-1	TRBJ2-1	TRBD2	ASSQDLAGHFRNEQF
.	TRBV5-6	TRBJ2-7	TRBD1	ASSLVGTGREQY
.	TRBV11-2	TRBJ2-3	TRBD2	ASSFRSGRRTDTQY
.	TRBV7-2	TRBJ2-5	TRBD2	ASSLFGRGGPETQY
.	TRBV5-1	TRBJ1-4	.	ASSIHETARGEKLF
.	TRBV28	TRBJ1-1	.	ASSWPGANTEAF
.	TRBV19	TRBJ1-1	TRBD1	ASSRTDRVRDTEAF
.	TRBV5-1	TRBJ2-3	TRBD1	ASSFLGQGTDTQY
.	TRBV11-3	TRBJ1-1	.	ASSQYQGGEAF
.	TRBV7-2	TRBJ2-3	TRBD2	ASSPGLAGGTDTQY
.	TRBV9	TRBJ2-3	TRBD1	ASSVALPDRGDGTQY
.	TRBV14	TRBJ1-1	.	ASSQLGQGDTEAF
.	TRBV7-9	TRBJ2-2	.	ASSLTNTGELF
few	TRBV18	TRBJ2-7	TRBD2	ASSPGGGLYEQY
.	TRBV7-3	TRBJ2-3	.	ASSSPSDGTDTQY
once	TRBV20-1	TRBJ2-3	.	SADTSSTQY
.	TRBV5-6	TRBJ2-4	.	ASSYRDATNIQY
.	TRBV5-1	TRBJ1-5	.	ASSLWRGEPQH
.	TRBV7-8	TRBJ2-2	TRBD1	ASRFAGGPGELF
.	TRBV2	TRBJ2-3	.	ASRRHAGSTDTQY
.	TRBV2	TRBJ1-2	.	ASNYESKSYGYT
.	TRBV29-1	TRBJ2-7	TRBD2	SVERLAGSYEQY
few	TRBV9	TRBJ1-1	.	ASSVAAGPTEAF
.	TRBV19	TRBJ1-5	.	ASSITGDGFNQPQH
once	TRBV27	TRBJ2-1	TRBD1	ASSLRQGSTYNEQF
few	TRBV5-1	TRBJ2-4	.	ASSPSIIALAKNIQY
.	TRBV28	TRBJ1-5	TRBD1	ASRRQGLGNQPQH
.	TRBV29-1	TRBJ1-1	.	SVPSTGSRTEAF
.	TRBV18	TRBJ1-1	.	ASSPVAGNTEAF
.	TRBV7-2	TRBJ2-1	.	ASSLGPSLSYNEQF
.	TRBV5-1	TRBJ2-5	TRBD1	ASSLGTGFQETQY
few	TRBV30	TRBJ1-1	.	AWSVQLNTEAF
once	TRBV29-1	TRBJ2-7	TRBD2	SVALTSRRASGGNEQY